This T cell receptor beta chain was identified in a study of tumor-infiltrating lymphocytes in primary liver carcinoma. Study-wide background: The patients comprised men and women between the ages of 30 and 69 years.

The authors took blood RNA from unsorted whole blood and also extracted germline DNA. Sampling before surgery obtained approximately 3.9 milliliters of peripheral blood. The germline CDR1 and CDR2 sequences are LGHNA and YSLEER. CDR3 length: 16 amino acids. Note on this clonotype: The target antigen is unknown. A junction boundary mismatches the germline segment, possibly from a read error.

From 400 to 500 ng total RNA, TCR beta cDNA was generated with a primer in the constant region. Generation of the TCR beta libraries relied on three nested multiplex PCR rounds using slightly modified ARM-PCR. PCR rounds one and two used TRBV1-TRBV30 forward primers with a C-beta reverse primer for roughly 10 cycles each. TCRdb re-analysed the multiplex PCR reads in MiXCR, keeping a single row per CDR3 protein. The profile covers a few hundred thousand distinct CDR3 sequences, with more than 55% appearing a single time and about a sixth taken by the ten largest. Study-wide results and caveats: Being bulk and unsorted, samples allowed no CD4+ and CD8+ repertoire comparison. Against blood, tumors held a significantly higher top-250-clone fraction (p = 0.039).

The clonotype originates from a woman in her twenties or thirties with primary liver carcinoma and hepatitis B virus infection. Material for sequencing was peripheral blood. V usage is TRBV4-3 and J usage is TRBJ2-7; 9 bases match TRBD2. CDR3: CANSQDLGSGSGEQYF. In DNA, the CDR3 is TGCGCCAACAGCCAAGATCTGGGTAGCGGGAGTGGGGAGCAGTACTTC.